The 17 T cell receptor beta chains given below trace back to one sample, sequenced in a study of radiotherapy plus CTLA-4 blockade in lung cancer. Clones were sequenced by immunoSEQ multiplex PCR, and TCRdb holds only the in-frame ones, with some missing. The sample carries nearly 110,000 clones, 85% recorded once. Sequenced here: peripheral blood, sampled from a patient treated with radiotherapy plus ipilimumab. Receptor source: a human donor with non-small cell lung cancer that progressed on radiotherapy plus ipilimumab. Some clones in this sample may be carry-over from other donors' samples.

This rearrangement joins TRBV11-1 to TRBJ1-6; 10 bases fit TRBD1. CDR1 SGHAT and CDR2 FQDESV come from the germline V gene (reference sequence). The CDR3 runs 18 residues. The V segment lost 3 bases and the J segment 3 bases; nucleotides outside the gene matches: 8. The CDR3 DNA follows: TGTGCCAGCAGCTTGGACCGGGACAGGGGCGACTATAATTCACCCCTCCACTTT. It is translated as CASSLDRDRGDYNSPLHF.

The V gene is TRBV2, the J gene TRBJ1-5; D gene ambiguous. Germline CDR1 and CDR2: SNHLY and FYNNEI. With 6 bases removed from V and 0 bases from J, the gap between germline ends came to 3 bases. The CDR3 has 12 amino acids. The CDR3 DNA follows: TGTGCCAGCAGCTATAGCAATCAGCCCCAGCATTTT. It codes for CASSYSNQPQHF. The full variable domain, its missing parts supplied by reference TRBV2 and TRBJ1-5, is EPEVTQTPSHQVTQMGQEVILRCVPISNHLYFYWYRQILGQKVEFLVSFYNNEISEKSEIFDDQFSVERPDGSNFTLKIRSTKLEDSAMYFCASSYSNQPQHFGDGTRLSIL.

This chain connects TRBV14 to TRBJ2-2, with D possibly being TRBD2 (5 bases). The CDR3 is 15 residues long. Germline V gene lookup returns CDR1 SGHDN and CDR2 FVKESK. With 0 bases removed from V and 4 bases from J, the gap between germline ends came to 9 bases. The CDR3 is CASSQERVFTGELFF. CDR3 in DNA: TGTGCCAGCAGCCAAGAGAGGGTTTTCACCGGGGAGCTGTTTTTT.

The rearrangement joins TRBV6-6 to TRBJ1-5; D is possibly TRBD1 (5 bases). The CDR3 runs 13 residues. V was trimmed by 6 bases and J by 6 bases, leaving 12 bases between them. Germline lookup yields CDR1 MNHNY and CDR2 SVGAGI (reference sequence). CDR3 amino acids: CASRTWGVQPQHF. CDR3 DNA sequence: TGTGCCAGCAGAACTTGGGGGGTTCAGCCCCAGCATTTT.

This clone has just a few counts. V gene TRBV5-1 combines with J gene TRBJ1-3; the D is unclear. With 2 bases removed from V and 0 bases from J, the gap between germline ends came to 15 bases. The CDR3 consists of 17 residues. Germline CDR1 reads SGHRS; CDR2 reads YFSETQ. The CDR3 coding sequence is TGCGCCAGCAGCTTTGCCTACAGCGGGATCTCTGGAAACACCATATATTTT. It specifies CASSFAYSGISGNTIYF.

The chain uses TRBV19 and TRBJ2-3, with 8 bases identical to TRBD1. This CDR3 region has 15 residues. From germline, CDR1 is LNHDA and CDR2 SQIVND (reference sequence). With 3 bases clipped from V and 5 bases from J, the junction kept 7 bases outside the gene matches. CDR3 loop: CASSIFGQGIDTQYF. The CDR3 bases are TGTGCCAGTAGTATCTTTGGACAGGGTATAGATACGCAGTATTTT.

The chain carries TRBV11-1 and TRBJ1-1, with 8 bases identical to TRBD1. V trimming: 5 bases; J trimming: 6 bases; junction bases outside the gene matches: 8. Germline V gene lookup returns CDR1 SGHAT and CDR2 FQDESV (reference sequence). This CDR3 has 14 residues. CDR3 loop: CASSIGQGSPEAFF. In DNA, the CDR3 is TGTGCCAGCAGCATTGGACAGGGTAGCCCTGAAGCTTTCTTT.

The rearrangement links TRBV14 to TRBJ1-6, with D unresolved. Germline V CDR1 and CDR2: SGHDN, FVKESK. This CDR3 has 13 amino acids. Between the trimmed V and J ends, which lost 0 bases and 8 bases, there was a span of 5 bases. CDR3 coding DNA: TGTGCCAGCAGCCAAGATGCACATTCACCCCTCCACTTT. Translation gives CASSQDAHSPLHF.

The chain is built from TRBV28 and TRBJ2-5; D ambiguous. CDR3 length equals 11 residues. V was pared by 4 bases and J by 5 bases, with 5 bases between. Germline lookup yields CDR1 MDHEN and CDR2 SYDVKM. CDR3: CASSSWETQYF. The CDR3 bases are TGTGCCAGCAGTTCTTGGGAGACCCAGTACTTC. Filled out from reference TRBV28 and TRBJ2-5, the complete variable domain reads DVKVTQSSRYLVKRTGEKVFLECVQDMDHENMFWYRQDPGLGLRLIYFSYDVKMKEKGDIPEGYSVSREKKERFSLILESASTNQTSMYLCASSSWETQYFGPGTRLLVL.

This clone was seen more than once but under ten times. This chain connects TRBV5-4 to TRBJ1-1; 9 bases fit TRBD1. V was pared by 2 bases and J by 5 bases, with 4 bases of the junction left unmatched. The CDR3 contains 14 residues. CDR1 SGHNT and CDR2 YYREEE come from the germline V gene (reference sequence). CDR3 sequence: CASSLRQGGTEAFF. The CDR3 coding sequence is TGTGCCAGCAGCTTACGACAGGGGGGGACTGAAGCTTTCTTT. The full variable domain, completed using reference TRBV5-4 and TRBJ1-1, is ETGVTQSPTHLIKTRGQQVTLRCSSQSGHNTVSWYQQALGQGPQFIFQYYREEENGRGNFPPRFSGLQFPNYSSELNVNALELDDSALYLCASSLRQGGTEAFFGQGTRLTVV.

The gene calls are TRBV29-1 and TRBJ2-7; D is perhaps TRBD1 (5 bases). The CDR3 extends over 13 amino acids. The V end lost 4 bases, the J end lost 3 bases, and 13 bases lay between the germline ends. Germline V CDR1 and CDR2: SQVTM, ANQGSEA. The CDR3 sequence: CSVALYTGYEQYF. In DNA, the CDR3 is TGCAGCGTTGCCCTTTATACAGGCTACGAGCAGTACTTC.

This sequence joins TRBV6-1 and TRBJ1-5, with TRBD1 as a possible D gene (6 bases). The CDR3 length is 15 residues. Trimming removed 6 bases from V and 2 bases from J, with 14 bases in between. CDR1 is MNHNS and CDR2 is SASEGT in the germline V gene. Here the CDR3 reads CASSQDPGGNQPQHF. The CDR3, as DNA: TGTGCCAGCAGCCAAGACCCAGGGGGCAATCAGCCCCAGCATTTT.

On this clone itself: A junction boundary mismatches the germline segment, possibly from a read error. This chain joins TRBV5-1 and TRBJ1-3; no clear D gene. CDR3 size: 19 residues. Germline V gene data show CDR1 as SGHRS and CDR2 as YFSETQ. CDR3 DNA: TGCGCCAGCAGCTTGGCCGGTTCCTCATCTGGTTTCTCTAGAAACACCATATATTTT. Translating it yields CASSLAGSSSGFSRNTIYF.

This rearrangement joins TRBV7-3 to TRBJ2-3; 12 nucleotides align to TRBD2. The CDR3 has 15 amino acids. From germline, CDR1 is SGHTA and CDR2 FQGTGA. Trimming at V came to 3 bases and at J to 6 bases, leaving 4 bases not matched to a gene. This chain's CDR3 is CASSFGLAGMDTQYF. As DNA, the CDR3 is TGTGCCAGCAGCTTCGGACTAGCGGGGATGGATACGCAGTATTTT.

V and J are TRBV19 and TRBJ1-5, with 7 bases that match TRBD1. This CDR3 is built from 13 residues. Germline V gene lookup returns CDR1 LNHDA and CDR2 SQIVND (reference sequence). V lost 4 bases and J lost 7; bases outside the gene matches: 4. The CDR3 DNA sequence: TGTGCCAGTAGTAGGAGACAGGGACAGCCCCAGCATTTT. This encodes CASSRRQGQPQHF.

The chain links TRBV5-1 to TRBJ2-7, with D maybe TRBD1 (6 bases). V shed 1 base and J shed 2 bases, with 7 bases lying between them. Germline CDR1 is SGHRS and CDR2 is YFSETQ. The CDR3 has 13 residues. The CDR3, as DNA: TGCGCCAGCAGCTTGAGGGACACCTACGAGCAGTACTTC. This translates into CASSLRDTYEQYF.

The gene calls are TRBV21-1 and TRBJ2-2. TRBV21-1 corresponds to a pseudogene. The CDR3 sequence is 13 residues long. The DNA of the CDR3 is TGTGCCAGCAACAAAGGGGGTGTCGGGGAGCTGTTTTTT. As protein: CASNKGGVGELFF.